The 15 T cell receptor beta chains presented below share a single source sample, sequenced in a study of blood T cell repertoires in COVID-19. TCRdb's copy holds only in-frame clones and misses some; the assay was immunoSEQ multiplex PCR. The table shows about 120,000 clones, with 80% occurring only once. The specimen was peripheral blood. The receptors were gathered from a man between 60 and 70 years old with active or convalescent COVID-19.

V gene TRBV4-3 combines with J gene TRBJ2-1; D remains ambiguous. Germline CDR1 and CDR2: LGHNA and YSLEER. Trimming removed 4 bases at V and 7 bases at J, with 11 bases between. The CDR3 loop spans 13 amino acids. The CDR3 loop reads CASSLRGTNEQFF. The DNA of the CDR3 is TGCGCCAGCAGCCTGAGAGGAACGAATGAGCAGTTCTTC.

The V call is TRBV3-1 (or the pseudogene TRBV3-2), the J call TRBJ1-2, with D possibly TRBD1 on 5 matching bases. This CDR3 is 14 amino acids long. The ends were cut back, 4 bases at V and 8 bases at J, with 17 bases in the middle. CDR1 LGHDT and CDR2 YNNKEL come from the germline V gene (reference sequence). This CDR3 is CASSLGRRGSGYTF. Written as DNA, the CDR3 is TGTGCCAGCAGCCTAGGTAGGAGGGGTAGCGGCTACACCTTC.

This clone was counted between two and nine times. The rearrangement joins TRBV14 to TRBJ2-1; perhaps TRBD2 as D (5 bases). Germline CDR1 SGHDN, CDR2 FVKESK. The CDR3 spans 13 residues. V was trimmed by 6 bases and J by 4 bases, leaving 10 bases between them. The CDR3 is CASRLEGYNEQFF. For the CDR3, the DNA is TGTGCCAGCAGGCTAGAGGGTTACAATGAGCAGTTCTTC.

The gene calls are TRBV19 and TRBJ1-5; 8 positions agree with TRBD1. CDR3 length: 15 residues. V was pared by 5 bases and J by 1 base, with 4 bases of the junction left unmatched. Germline V gene sequence: CDR1 LNHDA, CDR2 SQIVND (reference sequence). The CDR3 is CASSGGQGSNQPQHF. CDR3 in DNA: TGTGCCAGTAGTGGAGGACAGGGAAGCAATCAGCCCCAGCATTTT.

The chain recombines TRBV19 with TRBJ1-2; 12 bases are a match to TRBD1. CDR1 and CDR2 from the germline V gene are LNHDA and SQIVND (reference sequence). The CDR3 is made up of 19 amino acids. The ends lost 5 bases at V and 5 bases at J; junction bases unmatched: 18. The CDR3 spells CASSARRSGQGADRYGYTF. The CDR3, as DNA: TGTGCCAGTAGTGCCCGGCGGTCGGGACAGGGGGCAGATCGGTATGGCTACACCTTC.

CDR3 DNA: TGTGCCAGCAAGAGACAACACACTGAAGCTTTCTTT. This gives the protein CASKRQHTEAFF. The genes are TRBV28 and TRBJ1-1; D is unresolved. V was clipped by 7 bases and J by 3 bases, with 9 bases between them. The germline gives CDR1 MDHEN, CDR2 SYDVKM. The CDR3 runs to 12 residues. The whole variable domain, filled in from reference TRBV28 and TRBJ1-1, reads DVKVTQSSRYLVKRTGEKVFLECVQDMDHENMFWYRQDPGLGLRLIYFSYDVKMKEKGDIPEGYSVSREKKERFSLILESASTNQTSMYLCASKRQHTEAFFGQGTRLTVV.

V is TRBV10-3 and J is TRBJ2-5; 7 positions match TRBD2. V gave up 6 bases and J gave up 1 base; unmatched junction bases: 14. Looked up from germline, CDR1 is ENHRY and CDR2 is SYGVKD. The CDR3 length is 17 residues. The CDR3 sequence: CAIRGTTGGETQETQYF. DNA for the CDR3: TGTGCCATCAGGGGGACTACAGGCGGTGAAACCCAAGAGACCCAGTACTTC.

The chain joins TRBV28 to TRBJ1-6, with D possibly being TRBD1 (5 bases). The CDR3 contains 15 residues. Germline CDR1 MDHEN, CDR2 SYDVKM. V was shortened by 5 bases and J by 14 bases, with 22 bases between the two germline ends. This CDR3 is CASSPPQGGGVTLHF. The DNA for the CDR3 is TGTGCCAGCAGTCCTCCCCAGGGCGGGGGGGTGACCCTCCACTTT.

The rearrangement joins TRBV30 to TRBJ2-2; 7 nucleotides line up with TRBD2. V lost 0 bases, J lost 0 bases, and 10 bases stayed unmatched. This CDR3 is 18 amino acids long. Per the germline V gene, CDR1 is GTSNPN and CDR2 is SVGIG (reference sequence). The CDR3 protein is CAWSVLGGRATNTGELFF. The CDR3 DNA follows: TGTGCCTGGAGTGTGCTTGGCGGGAGAGCAACGAACACCGGGGAGCTGTTTTTT.

This clone was seen just once. V is TRBV7-6 and J is TRBJ2-5; no clear D gene. The CDR3 runs to 13 residues. In germline, CDR1 is SGHVS, CDR2 FNYEAQ. Trimming left V 1 base short and J 0 bases short, with 3 bases between. The CDR3 loop is CASSLDYQETQYF. Here the CDR3 DNA reads TGTGCCAGCAGCTTAGACTACCAAGAGACCCAGTACTTC.

There are a few counts of this clone. This chain connects TRBV6-2 or TRBV6-3 to TRBJ2-7, with TRBD2 as a possible D gene (6 bases). V lost 3 bases, J lost 5 bases, and 14 bases lay in between. CDR3 length: 14 amino acids. In germline, CDR1 is MNHEY, CDR2 SVGEGT. CDR3 DNA sequence: TGTGCCAGCAGTTATGGTGGGACTCAGGACGAGCAGTACTTC. It specifies CASSYGGTQDEQYF.

The J gene is TRBJ1-6, the V gene TRBV24-1; TRBD1 aligns across 7 bases. V shed 0 bases, J shed 6 bases, and the junction held 10 bases outside the gene matches. This CDR3 comprises 18 residues. Germline V gives CDR1 KGHDR, CDR2 SFDVKD. CDR3 protein: CATSDLPSGTAGNSPLHF. The CDR3 DNA reads TGTGCCACCAGTGATTTGCCATCGGGGACAGCCGGTAATTCACCCCTCCACTTT.

The gene calls are TRBV6-2 or TRBV6-3 and TRBJ2-3; 15 bases match TRBD2. The V segment lost 5 bases and the J segment 0 bases; nucleotides outside the gene matches: 3. The CDR3 length is 17 residues. CDR1 MNHEY and CDR2 SVGEGT come from the germline V gene. The CDR3 DNA reads as TGTGCCAGCAGTCCCGGACTAGCGGGAGGGAGCACAGATACGCAGTATTTT. Its protein is CASSPGLAGGSTDTQYF.

The V call is TRBV9, the J call TRBJ1-6; D might be TRBD1 (5 bases). The CDR3 consists of 17 residues. Trimming shortened V by 4 bases and J by 7 bases, and 21 bases separated the two germline ends. Germline V CDR1 and CDR2: SGDLS, YYNGEE. Written as DNA, the CDR3 is TGTGCCAGCAGCCCAGGCGTCGGGGGGAATAGAAATTCACCCCTCCACTTT. Translated, it gives CASSPGVGGNRNSPLHF.

The V and J genes are TRBV6-5 and TRBJ2-7; D is perhaps TRBD1 (6 bases). Germline CDR1 reads MNHEY; CDR2 reads SVGAGI. The CDR3 extends over 14 amino acids. Trimming shortened V by 2 bases and J by 1 base, and 9 bases separated the two germline ends. For the CDR3, the DNA is TGTGCCAGCAGTTACAGTCAGGGGTCCTACGAGCAGTACTTC. This encodes CASSYSQGSYEQYF.